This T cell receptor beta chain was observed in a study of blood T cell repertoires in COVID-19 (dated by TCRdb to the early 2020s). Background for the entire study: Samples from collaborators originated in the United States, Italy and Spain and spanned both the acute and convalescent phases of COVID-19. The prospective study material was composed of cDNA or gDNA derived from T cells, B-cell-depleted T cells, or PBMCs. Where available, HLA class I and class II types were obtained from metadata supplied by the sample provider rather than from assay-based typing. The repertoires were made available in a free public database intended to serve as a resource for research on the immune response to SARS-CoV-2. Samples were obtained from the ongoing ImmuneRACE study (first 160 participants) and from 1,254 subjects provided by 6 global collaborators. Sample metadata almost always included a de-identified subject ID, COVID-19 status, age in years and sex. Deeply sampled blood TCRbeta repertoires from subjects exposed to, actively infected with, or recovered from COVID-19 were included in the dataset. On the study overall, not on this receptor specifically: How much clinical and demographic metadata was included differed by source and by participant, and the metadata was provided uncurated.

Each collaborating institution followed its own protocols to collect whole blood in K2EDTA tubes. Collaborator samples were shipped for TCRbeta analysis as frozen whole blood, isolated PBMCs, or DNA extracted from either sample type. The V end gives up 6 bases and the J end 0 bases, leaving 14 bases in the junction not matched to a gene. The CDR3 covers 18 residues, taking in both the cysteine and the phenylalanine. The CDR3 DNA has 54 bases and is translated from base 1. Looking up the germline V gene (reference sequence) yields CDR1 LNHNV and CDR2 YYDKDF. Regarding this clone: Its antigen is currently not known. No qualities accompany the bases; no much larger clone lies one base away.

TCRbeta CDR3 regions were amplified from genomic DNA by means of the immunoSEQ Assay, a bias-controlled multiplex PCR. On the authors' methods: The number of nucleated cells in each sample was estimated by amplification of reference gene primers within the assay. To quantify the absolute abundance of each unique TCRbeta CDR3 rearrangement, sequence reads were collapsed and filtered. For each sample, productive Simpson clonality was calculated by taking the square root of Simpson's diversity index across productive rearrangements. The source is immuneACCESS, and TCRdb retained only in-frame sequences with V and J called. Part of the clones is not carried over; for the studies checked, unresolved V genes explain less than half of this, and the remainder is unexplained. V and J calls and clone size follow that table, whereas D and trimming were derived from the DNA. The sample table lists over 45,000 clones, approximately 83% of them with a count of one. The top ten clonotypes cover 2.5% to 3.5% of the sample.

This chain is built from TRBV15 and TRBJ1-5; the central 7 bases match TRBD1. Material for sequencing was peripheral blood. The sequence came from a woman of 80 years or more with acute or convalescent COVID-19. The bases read TGTGCCACCAGTGCAAACAGGGGTTTTTGGGATAGCAATCAGCCCCAGCATTTT. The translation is CATSANRGFWDSNQPQHF.